This is a list of T cell receptor beta chains from one sample in a study of blood T cell repertoires in COVID-19. The table came from immunoSEQ multiplex PCR; TCRdb's copy has only in-frame clones and leaves some out. The sample holds some 240,000 clones, approximately 88% seen once. Source material: peripheral blood. These receptors were collected from a woman in her 70s with COVID-19, enrolled during active disease. CDR3s include the opening cysteine and the closing phenylalanine or tryptophan. A D gene is named only where the DNA matches it firmly. Only some rows state a clone size, as once, few, many or a class for expanded clones.

j_call v_call clone_size d_call cdr3_aa cdr3_nt
TRBJ1-5 TRBV18 . TRBD1 CASSSTGGSNQPQHF TGTGCCAGCTCATCTACAGGGGGGAGTAATCAGCCCCAGCATTTT
TRBJ2-2 TRBV2 . TRBD2 CASSDGLAGSTGELFF TGTGCCAGCAGTGACGGACTAGCGGGATCGACCGGGGAGCTGTTTTTT
TRBJ2-3 TRBV7-6 . . CASSRAWGGADTQYF TGTGCCAGCAGCCGCGCGTGGGGGGGGGCGGATACGCAGTATTTT
TRBJ2-1 TRBV10-1 once . CASSEAPSVYNEQFF TGCGCCAGCAGTGAGGCCCCTAGCGTTTACAATGAGCAGTTCTTC
TRBJ2-2 TRBV4-1 once . CASSQPLGDGELFF TGCGCCAGCAGCCAACCACTAGGCGACGGGGAGCTGTTTTTT
TRBJ1-3 TRBV4-3 once . CASSRPPDSLRKRNTIYF TGCGCCAGCAGCCGGCCCCCCGACAGTCTTCGCAAGAGGAACACCATATATTTT
TRBJ1-6 TRBV19 . . CASSWSSYNSPLHF TGTGCCAGTAGTTGGAGCTCCTATAATTCACCCCTCCACTTT
TRBJ2-1 TRBV5-1 . . CASSLSGNYEQFF TGCGCCAGCAGCTTGTCAGGGAACTATGAGCAGTTCTTC
TRBJ1-1 TRBV7-2 . . CASSLRQVKSNTEAFF TGTGCCAGCAGCTTACGACAGGTCAAGTCGAACACTGAAGCTTTCTTT
TRBJ2-7 TRBV19 . . CASSQSKQGLYEQYF TGTGCCAGTAGTCAAAGTAAACAGGGATTATACGAGCAGTACTTC
TRBJ1-3 TRBV30 . . CAWTIIRSTGYSGNTIYF TGTGCCTGGACCATTATACGTTCTACAGGGTATTCTGGAAACACCATATATTTT
TRBJ2-1 TRBV11-2 . . CASSLKADSSYNEQFF TGTGCCAGCAGCTTAAAGGCAGACAGCTCCTACAATGAGCAGTTCTTC
TRBJ1-5 TRBV5-1 . TRBD1 CASSRTGLGNQPQHF TGCGCCAGCAGCCGGACAGGGCTCGGGAATCAGCCCCAGCATTTT
TRBJ2-7 TRBV10-3 . TRBD2 CAIGGLAGTYEQYF TGTGCCATAGGTGGACTAGCGGGAACCTACGAGCAGTACTTC
TRBJ2-7 TRBV19 . . CASSINGGYEQYF TGTGCCAGTAGTATTAACGGCGGGTACGAGCAGTACTTC
TRBJ2-7 TRBV6-1 few . CASSDRAFSYEQYF TGTGCCAGCAGTGACAGGGCTTTTTCCTACGAGCAGTACTTC
TRBJ2-1 TRBV6-6 . TRBD2 CASRRSRTSGPKDEQFF TGTGCCAGCAGACGAAGCAGGACTAGCGGGCCTAAGGATGAGCAGTTCTTC
TRBJ2-7 TRBV30 . . CAWSVGGSGYEQYF TGTGCCTGGAGTGTTGGGGGGAGTGGATACGAGCAGTACTTC
TRBJ2-1 TRBV6-4 . . CASSFFRRVPYNEQFF TGTGCCAGCAGTTTTTTCCGCAGGGTACCCTACAATGAGCAGTTCTTC
TRBJ2-1 TRBV5-6 . TRBD1 CASSLGPGTDYNEQFF TGTGCCAGCAGCTTGGGCCCCGGGACAGACTACAATGAGCAGTTCTTC
TRBJ2-4 TRBV9 . . CASNPGGGHIQYF TGTGCCAGCAACCCCGGGGGTGGACACATTCAGTACTTC
TRBJ2-3 TRBV19 once . CASSVQGLGTDTQYF TGTGCCAGTTCTGTACAGGGTTTAGGCACAGATACGCAGTATTTT
TRBJ2-1 TRBV5-1 . . CASSLDSIAVNTYNEQFF TGCGCCAGCAGCTTGGACTCTATAGCTGTGAATACCTACAATGAGCAGTTCTTC
TRBJ2-1 TRBV5-1 . TRBD2 CASSLEGTSGVYNEQFF TGCGCCAGCAGCTTGGAAGGGACTAGCGGGGTGTACAATGAGCAGTTCTTC
TRBJ1-1 TRBV19 . . CASSIWRPAGNTEAFF TGTGCCAGTAGTATTTGGCGGCCAGCGGGGAACACTGAAGCTTTCTTT
TRBJ2-2 TRBV4-2 . TRBD2 CASSGSVGAGNVNTGELFF TGTGCCAGCAGCGGTTCGGTCGGAGCGGGAAATGTTAACACCGGGGAGCTGTTTTTT
TRBJ2-7 TRBV10-1 . TRBD2 CASSGGPQEREGHEQYF TGCGCCAGCAGTGGGGGACCACAAGAGCGGGAGGGCCACGAGCAGTACTTC
TRBJ1-1 TRBV4-1 . . CASNRGTGNINTEAFF TGCGCCAGCAACCGCGGGACCGGCAACATTAACACTGAAGCTTTCTTT
TRBJ2-1 TRBV5-1 . . CASSLAGISYNEQFF TGCGCCAGCAGCTTAGCGGGTATATCCTACAATGAGCAGTTCTTC
TRBJ2-2 TRBV19 . TRBD2 CASSPSTGLAGGWSAGELFF TGTGCCAGTAGTCCAAGCACGGGACTAGCGGGAGGATGGTCGGCCGGGGAGCTGTTTTTT
TRBJ2-3 TRBV30 . . CAYRPDFAPADTQYF TGTGCCTATCGACCGGACTTCGCCCCAGCAGATACGCAGTATTTT
TRBJ1-5 TRBV6-5 . . CASSPDMVGEPQHF TGTGCCAGCAGTCCTGACATGGTAGGGGAGCCCCAGCATTTT
TRBJ1-1 TRBV10-3 once TRBD1 CAISDLVWTGATEAFF TGTGCCATCAGTGACCTCGTTTGGACAGGCGCCACTGAAGCTTTCTTT
TRBJ1-5 TRBV21-1 . . CASSKCPRRDRRNQPQHF TGTGCCAGCAGCAAATGTCCCCGTCGAGACAGGCGCAATCAGCCCCAGCATTTT
TRBJ1-2 TRBV24-1 . . CATSGTTNYGYTF TGTGCCACCTCCGGGACAACTAACTATGGCTACACCTTC
TRBJ1-2 TRBV18 once . CASSQDSLYGYTF TGTGCCAGCTCACAGGACAGTCTGTATGGCTACACCTTC
TRBJ2-2 TRBV27 . . CASSLRSRSTGELFF TGTGCCAGCAGTTTAAGGAGTCGGAGTACCGGGGAGCTGTTTTTT
TRBJ2-7 TRBV5-1 . TRBD2 CASSSITSGEQYF TGCGCCAGCAGCTCCATAACTAGCGGCGAGCAGTACTTC
TRBJ1-1 TRBV30 once TRBD1 CAWRQGAGTEAFF TGTGCCTGGAGACAGGGGGCAGGCACTGAAGCTTTCTTT